This is a list of T cell receptor beta chains from one sample in a study of blood T cell repertoires in COVID-19. Repertoires were generated with immunoSEQ multiplex PCR, while TCRdb's copy carries only in-frame clones and drops some. The data show about 74,000 clones, with approximately 82% seen just once and over 7% held by the top ten. The sequenced material came from peripheral blood. Every receptor here comes from a human donor in a cohort sampled during active COVID-19. The CDR3 runs from the conserved cysteine through the conserved F or W. A D gene is named only where the DNA matches it firmly.

D gene: TRBD1
V gene: TRBV9
CDR3 protein: CASSVAGDRGRGANVLTF

D gene: TRBD1
V gene: TRBV6-6
CDR3 protein: CASSNTGAEAFF

D gene: TRBD1
V gene: TRBV5-4
CDR3 protein: CASSKTQGRTGGEQYF

D gene: NA
V gene: TRBV4-3
CDR3 protein: CASSQEGLTNEKLFF

D gene: TRBD1
V gene: TRBV11-2
CDR3 protein: CASRQGQGAYEQYF

D gene: NA
V gene: TRBV4-2
CDR3 protein: CASSTPTSTDTQYF

D gene: NA
V gene: TRBV18
CDR3 protein: CASSSYLRRQSLNSNQPQHF

D gene: TRBD1
V gene: TRBV27
CDR3 protein: CASSLYQGAGNEQYF

D gene: NA
V gene: TRBV3-1/TRBV3-2
CDR3 protein: CASSQDRGGPFEAFF

D gene: NA
V gene: TRBV30
CDR3 protein: CAWSVILLANTINTGELFF

D gene: NA
V gene: TRBV4-2
CDR3 protein: CASSVGRNSGNTIYF

D gene: TRBD1
V gene: TRBV25-1
CDR3 protein: CASSEWTGALRAFF

D gene: TRBD1
V gene: TRBV5-1
CDR3 protein: CASSLDSPTQGATEAFF

D gene: NA
V gene: TRBV9
CDR3 protein: CASSVAQGGNTGELFF

D gene: TRBD1
V gene: TRBV5-8
CDR3 protein: CASSFYPGQGRSGELFF

D gene: NA
V gene: TRBV15
CDR3 protein: CATSIQGNQPQHF

D gene: TRBD1
V gene: TRBV29-1
CDR3 protein: CSVDGTGSNQPQHF

D gene: NA
V gene: TRBV5-5
CDR3 protein: CASSLSEYYEQYF

D gene: TRBD1
V gene: TRBV5-6
CDR3 protein: CASSSLVRDRDYEQYF

D gene: NA
V gene: TRBV7-9
CDR3 protein: CASSLSSGIGNTIYF

D gene: TRBD1
V gene: TRBV11-2
CDR3 protein: CASSLGQGATNTEAFF

D gene: TRBD1
V gene: TRBV5-1
CDR3 protein: CASSAPGQGTTGELFF

D gene: TRBD1
V gene: TRBV7-2
CDR3 protein: CASSFSTGRSYEQYF

D gene: TRBD1
V gene: TRBV7-2
CDR3 protein: CASSSRDRGPYEQYF

D gene: NA
V gene: TRBV7-2
CDR3 protein: CASSPGQWNSPLHF

D gene: TRBD1
V gene: TRBV6-6
CDR3 protein: CASSYHQGVNNQPQHF

D gene: NA
V gene: TRBV4-1
CDR3 protein: CASSQGEANYGYTF

D gene: NA
V gene: TRBV7-3
CDR3 protein: CASSLLHGSTDTQYF

D gene: NA
V gene: TRBV9
CDR3 protein: CASSLQPSQGAFF

D gene: NA
V gene: TRBV6-2/TRBV6-3
CDR3 protein: CASSYATWNEQYF

D gene: NA
V gene: TRBV5-1
CDR3 protein: CASSLGVARELFF

D gene: NA
V gene: TRBV6-5
CDR3 protein: CASRDAAPTEAFF

D gene: NA
V gene: TRBV19
CDR3 protein: CASSIIRGSNYGYTF

D gene: TRBD2
V gene: TRBV24-1
CDR3 protein: CATRSGVPTDTQYF

D gene: NA
V gene: TRBV7-3
CDR3 protein: CASSPTGNYGYTF

D gene: TRBD2
V gene: TRBV7-8
CDR3 protein: CASSPGTSGWNEQFF

D gene: TRBD1
V gene: TRBV2
CDR3 protein: CASTPDRVNTEAFF

D gene: NA
V gene: TRBV19
CDR3 protein: CASSTLGGGTEAFF

D gene: NA
V gene: TRBV2
CDR3 protein: CASTRALLNQPQHF

D gene: TRBD1
V gene: TRBV27
CDR3 protein: CASSLWTGNTGELFF

D gene: NA
V gene: TRBV6-5
CDR3 protein: CASRPWGGGETQYF